The 20 T cell receptor beta chains below were found in one sample sequenced in a study of blood T cell repertoires in COVID-19. The method was immunoSEQ multiplex PCR; TCRdb's version includes in-frame clones alone and lacks a portion of them. Among 300,000 to 400,000 clones listed, around 90% were seen once. What was sequenced was peripheral blood. The origin of the receptors is a woman between 18 and 30 years old who had recovered from COVID-19.

J is TRBJ1-1 and V is TRBV5-4, with 9 bases lining up with TRBD1. The CDR3 totals 15 residues. Germline V CDR1 and CDR2: SGHNT, YYREEE (reference sequence). V shed 6 bases, J shed 0 bases, and the junction held 6 bases outside the gene matches. DNA of the CDR3: TGTGCCAGCACCACAGGGGGCCCACTGAACACTGAAGCTTTCTTT. This sequence encodes CASTTGGPLNTEAFF.

The rearrangement joins TRBV13 to TRBJ1-1, with D maybe TRBD1 (5 bases). CDR1 is PRHDT, CDR2 FYEKMQ, per germline (reference sequence). V was cut by 8 bases and J by 0 bases, with 13 bases left in between. The length of the CDR3 is 14 residues. CDR3 sequence: CASRQGGLNTEAFF. CDR3 bases: TGTGCCAGCCGGCAGGGAGGGTTGAACACTGAAGCTTTCTTT. Full variable domain (outside the CDR3, taken from reference TRBV13 and TRBJ1-1): AAGVIQSPRHLIKEKRETATLKCYPIPRHDTVYWYQQGPGQDPQFLISFYEKMQSDKGSIPDRFSAQQFSDYHSELNMSSLELGDSALYFCASRQGGLNTEAFFGQGTRLTVV.

In DNA, the CDR3 is TGTGCCAGCAGTTATACGGGAGGGCCGACCGGGGAGCTGTTTTTT. Encoded protein: CASSYTGGPTGELFF. The chain has TRBV6-2 or TRBV6-3 and TRBJ2-2; 8 bases line up with TRBD2. Germline loops: CDR1 MNHEY, CDR2 SVGEGT. Trimming removed 3 bases from V and 5 bases from J; junction bases left unmatched: 5. The CDR3 is 15 residues long.

This chain connects TRBV6-5 to TRBJ1-1, with D possibly matching TRBD1 (5 bases). The CDR3 has 14 residues. Germline CDR1 is MNHEY and CDR2 is SVGAGI. Trimming took off 2 bases at V and 2 bases at J, with 9 bases between the two ends. The CDR3 DNA is TGTGCCAGCAGTTACGGGGGGAAAAACACTGAAGCTTTCTTT. Its translation: CASSYGGKNTEAFF.

This chain links TRBV18 with TRBJ2-2, with TRBD2 matching over 7 bases. CDR1 and CDR2 from the germline V gene are KGHSH and LQKENI. This CDR3 has 15 residues. V lost 3 bases, J lost 5 bases, and 6 bases stayed unmatched. The CDR3 loop is CASSPASRGTGELFF. The DNA of the CDR3 is TGTGCCAGCTCACCCGCGTCGCGGGGGACCGGGGAGCTGTTTTTT.

This chain links TRBV7-2 with TRBJ1-2, with TRBD1 identical over 7 bases. With 5 bases clipped from V and 4 bases from J, the junction kept 10 bases outside the gene matches. The CDR3 is 15 amino acids. Germline CDR1 is SGHTA and CDR2 is FQGNSA. This CDR3 is CASSSQGQDLYGYTF. CDR3 nucleotides: TGTGCCAGCAGCAGCCAAGGACAGGATCTCTATGGCTACACCTTC.

The chain couples TRBV3-1 (or the pseudogene TRBV3-2) to TRBJ2-3, with 13 bases lining up with TRBD2. CDR3 length: 16 amino acids. Germline CDR1 reads LGHDT; CDR2 reads YNNKEL (reference sequence). With V trimmed by 5 bases and J by 4 bases, 6 bases remained unmatched. The CDR3 DNA sequence: TGTGCCAGCAGCTGGGGACTAGCGGGATCCGCAGATACGCAGTATTTT. Protein: CASSWGLAGSADTQYF.

This clone was observed a handful of times. V usage is TRBV20-1 and J usage is TRBJ1-5; no clear D. The germline gives CDR1 DFQATT, CDR2 SNEGSKA (reference sequence). Trimming removed 3 bases from V and 0 bases from J, with 15 bases in between. CDR3 size: 16 residues. In DNA form, the CDR3 reads TGCAGTGCTAGTGGCCCGGGGAAGTATAGCAATCAGCCCCAGCATTTT. Protein sequence: CSASGPGKYSNQPQHF.

This chain uses TRBV21-1 with TRBJ1-4. TRBV21-1 is an annotated pseudogene. The CDR3 sequence is 15 residues long. The CDR3 DNA reads as TGTGCCAGCGGATTGCCGGCGGGGATTGAAGAAAAACTGTTTTTT. Its protein is CASGLPAGIEEKLFF.

This clone has just a few counts. The chain has TRBV6-4 and TRBJ1-2, with 8 positions matching TRBD1. The CDR3 is 15 residues long. CDR1 and CDR2 (germline): MRHNA, SNTAGT. Trimming took 2 bases from V and 5 from J; bases not matched to a gene: 7. The CDR3 bases are TGTGCCAGCAGTGACACGGGGACAGGATCTTATGGCTACACCTTC. Translating gives CASSDTGTGSYGYTF.

The chain uses TRBV30 and TRBJ2-1; 7 positions match TRBD2. The germline V gene encodes CDR1 GTSNPN and CDR2 SVGIG (reference sequence). This CDR3 has 16 residues. The V and J ends lost 1 base and 0 bases, in that order; junction bases with no gene match: 6. CDR3: CAWSASGLSSYNEQFF. CDR3 DNA: TGTGCCTGGAGTGCCTCGGGACTATCCTCCTACAATGAGCAGTTCTTC.

The chain uses TRBV19 and TRBJ1-1; a weak D match, TRBD1 (5 bases). The V end was cut by 3 bases, the J end by 4 bases, with 15 bases between. Germline V gene sequence: CDR1 LNHDA, CDR2 SQIVND (reference sequence). The CDR3 is 15 residues long. CDR3 sequence: CASSMSGAQGTEAFF. In DNA, the CDR3 is TGTGCCAGTAGTATGAGTGGGGCGCAGGGCACTGAAGCTTTCTTT.

This chain uses TRBV5-1 with TRBJ2-2, with D possibly matching TRBD2 (6 bases). This CDR3 has 16 residues. V was pared by 4 bases and J by 4 bases, with 17 bases between. Germline CDR1 SGHRS, CDR2 YFSETQ. The CDR3 here is CASSPGDWTTTGELFF. The CDR3 DNA sequence: TGCGCCAGCAGCCCGGGGGACTGGACTACCACCGGGGAGCTGTTTTTT.

CDR3 residues: CAWSWGRENTEAFF. CDR3 nucleotide sequence: TGTGCCTGGAGTTGGGGCAGGGAGAACACTGAAGCTTTCTTT. The V gene is TRBV30, the J gene TRBJ1-1; maybe TRBD1 (5 bases). V lost 2 bases, J lost 1 base, and 11 bases lay in between. CDR1 is GTSNPN, CDR2 SVGIG, per germline (reference sequence). The CDR3 is 14 residues long.

J is TRBJ1-1 and V is TRBV6-5; tentatively, D is TRBD1 (5 bases). This CDR3 has 14 residues. From germline, CDR1 is MNHEY and CDR2 SVGAGI. Trimming shortened V by 4 bases and J by 4 bases, and 13 bases separated the two germline ends. The CDR3 here is CASSSHRGGTEAFF. For the CDR3, the DNA is TGTGCCAGCAGTTCCCATAGGGGCGGCACTGAAGCTTTCTTT.

This clone showed up just once. The chain is built from TRBV10-3 and TRBJ1-2; D may be TRBD1 (5 bases). Germline V lookup: CDR1 ENHRY, CDR2 SYGVKD. Trimming cost V 6 bases and J 4 bases, with 9 bases left between them. The CDR3 loop spans 12 amino acids. The CDR3: CAIRDGGYGYTF. CDR3 nucleotide sequence: TGTGCCATCAGAGACGGGGGCTATGGCTACACCTTC.

The V gene is TRBV29-1, the J gene TRBJ2-1; maybe TRBD1 (5 bases). The CDR3 length is 10 residues. CDR1 is SQVTM, CDR2 ANQGSEA, per germline. Trimming stripped 7 bases from V and 8 bases from J, with 9 bases between. In DNA form, the CDR3 reads TGCAGCGCACAGGTAGATGAGCAGTTCTTC. Amino acids: CSAQVDEQFF.

The V call is TRBV19, the J call TRBJ1-5, with D possibly TRBD1 on 5 matching bases. Between the trimmed V and J ends, which lost 2 bases and 5 bases, there was a span of 10 bases. Germline V lookup: CDR1 LNHDA, CDR2 SQIVND (reference sequence). The CDR3 length is 14 residues. The chain's CDR3 is CASSIWGGDQPQHF. The CDR3 DNA reads TGTGCCAGTAGTATATGGGGCGGGGATCAGCCCCAGCATTTT.

V gene TRBV29-1 combines with J gene TRBJ1-1; no definite D call. V dropped 3 bases and J dropped 0 bases, with 5 bases sitting between them. The CDR3 runs to 12 residues. The germline V gene has CDR1 SQVTM and CDR2 ANQGSEA. The CDR3 nucleotides read TGCAGCGTTGATAGTATGAACACTGAAGCTTTCTTT. Its protein product is CSVDSMNTEAFF.

About this clone: Within the sample, other DNA sequences also encode this same CDR3. The chain links TRBV5-4 to TRBJ2-7; 8 nucleotides align to TRBD1. The length of the CDR3 is 14 residues. In germline, CDR1 is SGHNT, CDR2 YYREEE (reference sequence). V was clipped by 5 bases and J by 2 bases; unmatched bases: 6. In DNA, the CDR3 is TGTGCCAGCAGTTATGGGACAGGACCCTACGAGCAGTACGTC. Translation: CASSYGTGPYEQYV.